The present TCR beta chain was sequenced within a study of metastatic and nonmetastatic thyroid tumors. Overall study context: Malignant and benign thyroid patients had repertoires compared in peripheral blood and tumor or nodule tissue.

Nobody among the patients had been given any treatment before thyroid surgery. Remarks on this clone: What it binds is unknown. One end of the junction does not line up with germline, which may come from a read error.

Germline CDR1 is MNHEY and CDR2 is SVGEGT. The CDR3 contains 13 residues. How the authors handled the data: CDR3 was compared across clinicopathological groups, and the resulting differences were used to build a distant-metastasis classifier for papillary thyroid cancer. MiXCR was used by TCRdb to re-call the PCR reads. The V and J calls follow TCRdb's processing rather than the paper's. This table holds approximately 30,000 clones, around 3.5% found once. Notes on the study in general: Versus benign nodules, malignant thyroid tumors reportedly had significantly higher TCR beta diversity, in blood and tumor.

V gene TRBV6-2 or TRBV6-3 combines with J gene TRBJ1-1; unclear D gene. Sequencing was done on a sample of blood. The receptor was isolated from a male donor with papillary thyroid cancer or a benign thyroid nodule (not recorded which). Some clones in this sample may be carry-over from other donors' samples. This CDR3 reads CASNDQTKTEAFF. CDR3 DNA: TGTGCCAGCAATGACCAGACGAAAACTGAAGCGTTCTTT.